One and the same sample provided the 9 T cell receptor beta chains below, sequenced in a study of T cells after posttransplantation cyclophosphamide. Libraries were prepared by immunoSEQ multiplex PCR; TCRdb keeps only in-frame clonotypes and omits some of them. The table lists roughly 7,000 clones, 78% of them singletons. The sample was memory CD4+ T cells sorted from blood. The receptors here all came from a woman aged 45-65 years in good health and a related stem cell transplant donor.

This clone was counted between two and nine times. The chain employs TRBV18 and TRBJ1-1; no clear D gene. Germline CDR1 is KGHSH and CDR2 is LQKENI. Trimming removed 1 base at V and 1 base at J, with 4 bases between. The CDR3 length is 13 residues. In DNA, the CDR3 is TGTGCCAGCTCACCACAGCAGAACACTGAAGCTTTCTTT. This sequence encodes CASSPQQNTEAFF.

This chain links TRBV9 with TRBJ2-5; tentatively, D is TRBD2 (5 bases). The CDR3 is 14 amino acids. Germline V gene sequence: CDR1 SGDLS, CDR2 YYNGEE. V dropped 0 bases and J dropped 2 bases, with 8 bases sitting between them. CDR3 nucleotide sequence: TGTGCCAGCAGCGTAGGCGGACTGCAAGAGACCCAGTACTTC. Amino acids: CASSVGGLQETQYF.

This clone has only one observation. V gene TRBV19 combines with J gene TRBJ2-2; 9 bases match TRBD1. The CDR3 sequence is 15 residues long. Germline-derived CDR1 and CDR2 are LNHDA and SQIVND (reference sequence). V lost 2 bases to trimming and J lost 9 bases; unmatched junction nucleotides: 7. This chain's CDR3 is CASSIRRTGARELFF. The DNA of the CDR3 is TGTGCCAGTAGTATAAGGAGGACAGGGGCCAGGGAGCTGTTTTTT.

V and J are TRBV11-2 and TRBJ1-5; a possible D gene is TRBD1 (5 bases). V was pared by 6 bases and J by 0 bases, with 12 bases between. CDR3 length: 15 residues. The V gene's germline CDR1 is SGHAT and CDR2 FQNNGV. The CDR3 reads CASSSSGGSNQPQHF. The CDR3 nucleotides read TGTGCCAGCAGTTCCTCGGGGGGTAGCAATCAGCCCCAGCATTTT. The full variable domain, in which reference TRBV11-2 and TRBJ1-5 provide the parts outside the CDR3, is EAGVAQSPRYKIIEKRQSVAFWCNPISGHATLYWYQQILGQGPKLLIQFQNNGVVDDSQLPKDRFSAERLKGVDSTLKIQPAKLEDSAVYLCASSSSGGSNQPQHFGDGTRLSIL.

This clone is deemed medium-sized. The chain uses TRBV19 and TRBJ1-4; D gene uncertain. Trimming took off 7 bases at V and 6 bases at J, with 12 bases between the two ends. The length of the CDR3 is 13 residues. Germline V gene sequence: CDR1 LNHDA, CDR2 SQIVND (reference sequence). CDR3 protein: CASISTRDEKLFF. Here the CDR3 DNA reads TGTGCCAGTATCTCCACCCGAGATGAAAAACTGTTTTTT.

The chain uses TRBV10-1 and TRBJ2-7; D possibly corresponds to TRBD1 (6 bases). CDR1 is WNHNN and CDR2 is SYGVQD in the germline V gene (reference sequence). V lost 6 bases, J lost 4 bases, and 19 bases lay in between. CDR3 length equals 15 residues. CDR3 protein: CASSPQGSLRYEQYF. The CDR3 DNA reads as TGCGCCAGCAGCCCTCAGGGGTCACTACGATACGAGCAGTACTTC.

The chain combines TRBV2 with TRBJ1-3, with D perhaps TRBD1 (5 bases). Per the germline V gene, CDR1 is SNHLY and CDR2 is FYNNEI. Trimming took 4 bases from V and 9 from J, leaving 16 bases between them. The CDR3 loop spans 14 amino acids. In DNA form, the CDR3 reads TGTGCCAGCAGTGTCCAGGGTTCTCTTGCCACCATATATTTT. It encodes CASSVQGSLATIYF. The full variable domain, completed using reference TRBV2 and TRBJ1-3, is EPEVTQTPSHQVTQMGQEVILRCVPISNHLYFYWYRQILGQKVEFLVSFYNNEISEKSEIFDDQFSVERPDGSNFTLKIRSTKLEDSAMYFCASSVQGSLATIYFGEGSWLTVV.

The V call is TRBV7-3, the J call TRBJ2-2, with 8 bases fitting TRBD1. J lost 8 bases, V lost 5 bases, and 16 bases had no gene match. The CDR3 spans 17 residues. Germline values: CDR1 SGHTA, CDR2 FQGTGA. CDR3 in amino acids: CASSPILTGALPGELFF. DNA for the CDR3: TGTGCCAGCAGCCCGATCTTGACAGGGGCCCTCCCAGGGGAGCTGTTTTTT.

The rearrangement joins TRBV27 to TRBJ1-2; possibly TRBD1 for D (6 bases). CDR3 length: 16 amino acids. Trimming shortened V by 6 bases and J by 7 bases, and 24 bases separated the two germline ends. Per germline, CDR1 MNHEY and CDR2 SMNVEV (reference sequence). The CDR3 spells CASRTGQPSFLGGYTF. The DNA of the CDR3 is TGTGCCAGCAGAACAGGACAGCCCTCCTTTTTAGGTGGCTACACCTTC.